This T cell receptor (beta chain) was identified in a study of blood T cell repertoires in COVID-19 (TCRdb year 2020). Background on the whole study: Samples covering the acute and convalescent phases of COVID-19 were provided by collaborators in the United States, Italy and Spain. Samples came from the ongoing ImmuneRACE study (first 160 participants) plus 1,254 subjects from 6 global collaborators. The repertoires were released in a freely available public database meant as a resource for research on the immune response to SARS-CoV-2. The sample metadata nearly always contained a de-identified subject ID, COVID-19 status, age in years and sex. HLA class I and class II types, where available, came from metadata supplied by the sample provider rather than from assay-based typing. Deeply sampled blood TCRbeta repertoires from subjects exposed to, actively infected with, or recovered from COVID-19 were included in the dataset. The material from the prospective study consisted of cDNA or gDNA derived from T cells, B-cell-depleted T cells, or PBMCs.

Collaborating institutions collected whole blood in K2EDTA tubes following their own protocols. For TCRbeta analysis, collaborators shipped samples as frozen whole blood, isolated PBMCs, or DNA extracted from either of those sample types. The paper's findings and limits, for the study overall: How much clinical and demographic metadata was included differed by source and by participant, and the metadata was provided uncurated.

Of note for this clone: Its antigen is currently not known. No base-level quality is on record; no much larger clone is a single base apart.

TCRbeta CDR3 regions were amplified from genomic DNA by means of the immunoSEQ Assay, a bias-controlled multiplex PCR. The authors' pipeline ran thus. Nucleated cell counts per sample were estimated from amplification of reference gene primers within the assay. Sequence reads were collapsed and filtered to measure the absolute abundance of every unique TCRbeta CDR3 rearrangement. For each sample, productive Simpson clonality was calculated as the square root of Simpson's diversity index over productive rearrangements. This is the immuneACCESS table as TCRdb keeps it, with only in-frame sequences that have V and J called. A part of the clones is gone; compared with another copy, unresolved V genes explain less than half, and the rest is unexplained. The V and J calls and the clone size are those of that table, but D and trimming were determined from the DNA. For this sample the table gives 85,000 to 130,000 clones, of which roughly 80% were detected only once. 4.8% of the sample is in the top ten clones.

The CDR3 runs 16 amino acids, cysteine and phenylalanine included. Only the CDR3 region is kept as DNA, spanning 48 bases read in frame from base 1. After removal of 4 bases from V and 9 bases from J, the junction retains 10 bases not matched to a gene. Taken from the germline V gene, the CDR1 and CDR2 loops are SGDLS and YYNGEE. Sequenced input: peripheral blood. The sequence was collected from a man aged 55 to 69 with acute or convalescent COVID-19. Recombination connected TRBV9 to TRBJ2-1; 13 nucleotides in the junction match TRBD2. The nucleotide sequence reads TGTGCCAGCAGCCCTCTGGGACTAGCGGGATTCGGTGAGCAGTTCTTC. Its translation reads: CASSPLGLAGFGEQFF.